A selection of T cell receptor beta chains follows, all from one sample in a study of CD8 T cells in Susac syndrome. TCRdb ran MiXCR on the immunoSEQ multiplex PCR reads and lists one entry per CDR3 protein. The sample carries 130,000 to 150,000 distinct CDR3 sequences, approximately 95% recorded once. The sample consisted of CD8+ T cells from PBMCs. The receptors derive from a human donor in good health. The conserved cysteine and the conserved F or W are not part of the CDR3 here.

v_gene	j_gene	CDR3aa
TRBV27	TRBJ2-6	ASDAFSGANVLT
TRBV29-1	TRBJ2-7	SVELAGASYEQY
TRBV7-8	TRBJ2-3	ASRASSGHRDTQY
TRBV28	TRBJ2-7	ASNPRSSYEQY
TRBV27	TRBJ2-3	ASSFIAGDTDTQY
TRBV19	TRBJ1-5	ASSTQGVNQPQH
TRBV30	TRBJ2-3	ASSRDTQY
TRBV6-2/TRBV6-3	TRBJ2-6	ASMGRDTGANVLT
TRBV27	TRBJ2-7	ATSTGANAYEQY
TRBV13	TRBJ2-1	ASTGGTSVMVNEQF
TRBV28	TRBJ2-5	ASSLPPGQDQETQY
TRBV29-1	TRBJ1-2	SVEDRDPNYGYT
TRBV28	TRBJ1-2	ASSRIRTGGNYGYT
TRBV19	TRBJ2-5	ASSTGFKETQY
TRBV12-3/TRBV12-4	TRBJ2-7	ASSRTGWDEQY
TRBV15	TRBJ2-1	ATSRGSDNEQF